This TCR beta chain stems from a study of T-cell memory formation after mild COVID-19. This clonotype was detected many times. The length of the CDR3 is 15 residues. V lost 0 bases and J lost 0, with 9 bases in between. Germline values: CDR1 LGHNA, CDR2 YNFKEQ. TCRdb passed the 5' RACE reads through MiXCR, listing each CDR3 protein once. The profile covers 65,000 to 95,000 distinct CDR3 sequences, with 13% appearing a single time and less than 45% taken by the ten largest. This chain uses TRBV4-2 with TRBJ2-7; D call uncertain. The TCR originated in a man aged 18 to 30 who had mild COVID-19 (a few samples of this study predate the infection). Cell type and time point are not known. Sequenced: PBMCs or a T cell subset sorted from them (not recorded which). The CDR3 protein is CASSQDRGVSYEQYV. The DNA of the CDR3 is TGTGCCAGCAGCCAAGATCGTGGAGTCTCCTACGAGCAGTACGTC.